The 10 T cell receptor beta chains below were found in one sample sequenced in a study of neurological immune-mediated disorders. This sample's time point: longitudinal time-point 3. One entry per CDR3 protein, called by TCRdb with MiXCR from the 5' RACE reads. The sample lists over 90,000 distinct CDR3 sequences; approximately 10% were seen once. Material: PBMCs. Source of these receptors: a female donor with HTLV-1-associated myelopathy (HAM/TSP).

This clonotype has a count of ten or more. CDR3: CASSPKTGLAGGTDTQYF. Here the CDR3 DNA reads TGTGCCAGCAGTCCGAAGACCGGACTAGCGGGGGGCACAGATACGCAGTATTTT. The J gene is TRBJ2-3, the V gene TRBV12-3 or TRBV12-4; 13 bases are shared with TRBD2. V shed 5 bases and J 1 base; nucleotides not matched to a gene: 9. The CDR3 has 18 residues.

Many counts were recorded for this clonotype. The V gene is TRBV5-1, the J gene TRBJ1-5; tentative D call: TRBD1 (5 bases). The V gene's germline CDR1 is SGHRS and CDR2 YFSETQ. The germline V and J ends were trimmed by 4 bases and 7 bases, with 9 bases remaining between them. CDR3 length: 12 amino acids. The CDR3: CASSTGCQPQHF. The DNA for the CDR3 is TGCGCCAGCAGCACAGGCTGCCAGCCCCAGCATTTT.

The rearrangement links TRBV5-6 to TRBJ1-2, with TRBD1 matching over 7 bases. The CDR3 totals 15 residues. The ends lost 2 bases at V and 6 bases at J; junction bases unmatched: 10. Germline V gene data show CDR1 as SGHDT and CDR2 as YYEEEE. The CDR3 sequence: CASSFADRDNNGYTF. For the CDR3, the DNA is TGTGCCAGCAGCTTCGCCGACAGGGACAACAATGGCTACACCTTC.

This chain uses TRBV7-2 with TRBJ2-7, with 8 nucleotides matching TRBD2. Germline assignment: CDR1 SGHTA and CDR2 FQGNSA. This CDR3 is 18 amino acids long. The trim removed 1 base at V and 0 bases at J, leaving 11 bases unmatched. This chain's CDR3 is CASSLGGRRGVTSYEQYF. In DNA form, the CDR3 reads TGTGCCAGCAGCTTAGGTGGCCGGCGGGGGGTAACCTCCTACGAGCAGTACTTC.

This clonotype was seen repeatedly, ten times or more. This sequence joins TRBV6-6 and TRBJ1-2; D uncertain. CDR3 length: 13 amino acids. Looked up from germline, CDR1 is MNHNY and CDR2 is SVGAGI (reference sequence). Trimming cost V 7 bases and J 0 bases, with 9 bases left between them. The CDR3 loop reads CASTPLPNYGYTF. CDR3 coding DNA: TGTGCCAGCACTCCCCTTCCTAACTATGGCTACACCTTC.

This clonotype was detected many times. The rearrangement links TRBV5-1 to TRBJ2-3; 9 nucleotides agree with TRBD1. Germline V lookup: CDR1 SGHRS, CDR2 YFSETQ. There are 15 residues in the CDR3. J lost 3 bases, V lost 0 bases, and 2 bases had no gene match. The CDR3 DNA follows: TGCGCCAGCAGCTTGGCCGGGACAGGGACAGATACGCAGTATTTT. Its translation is CASSLAGTGTDTQYF.

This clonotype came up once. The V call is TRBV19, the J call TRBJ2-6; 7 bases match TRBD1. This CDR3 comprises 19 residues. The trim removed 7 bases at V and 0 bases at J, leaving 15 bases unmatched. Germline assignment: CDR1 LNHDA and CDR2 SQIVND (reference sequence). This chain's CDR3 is CASTPARGHPFSGANVLTF. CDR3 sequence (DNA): TGTGCCAGTACCCCAGCTAGGGGGCACCCTTTCTCTGGGGCCAACGTCCTGACTTTC.

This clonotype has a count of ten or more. CDR3 sequence: CAISRGTGRLGETQYF. For the CDR3, the DNA is TGTGCCATCAGCCGAGGGACAGGGAGGCTTGGAGAGACCCAGTACTTC. The rearrangement links TRBV10-3 to TRBJ2-5, with 9 bases lining up with TRBD1. This CDR3 spans 16 amino acids. The V gene end was trimmed by 6 bases and the J gene end by 4 bases; junction bases not matched to a gene: 12. The germline gives CDR1 ENHRY, CDR2 SYGVKD.

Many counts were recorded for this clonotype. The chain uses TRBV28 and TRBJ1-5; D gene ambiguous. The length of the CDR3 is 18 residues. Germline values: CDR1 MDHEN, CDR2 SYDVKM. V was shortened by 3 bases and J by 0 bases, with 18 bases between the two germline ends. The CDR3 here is CASSFRVGRRGSNQPQHF. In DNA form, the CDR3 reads TGTGCCAGCAGTTTTCGGGTTGGGAGGCGTGGTAGCAATCAGCCCCAGCATTTT. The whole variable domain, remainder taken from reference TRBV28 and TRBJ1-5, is DVKVTQSSRYLVKRTGEKVFLECVQDMDHENMFWYRQDPGLGLRLIYFSYDVKMKEKGDIPEGYSVSREKKERFSLILESASTNQTSMYLCASSFRVGRRGSNQPQHFGDGTRLSIL.

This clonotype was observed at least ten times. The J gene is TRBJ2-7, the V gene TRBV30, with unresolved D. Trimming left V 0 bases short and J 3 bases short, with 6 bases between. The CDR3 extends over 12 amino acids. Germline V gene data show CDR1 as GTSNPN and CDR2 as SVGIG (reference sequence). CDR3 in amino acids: CAWSVRGYEQYF. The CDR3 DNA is TGTGCCTGGAGTGTACGTGGCTACGAGCAGTACTTC.